This record looks at one TCR beta chain sequence and its context. There were no recent acute infections or vaccinations among the donors, who were healthy HIV-negative adults. The sample is drawn from a study of shared clonotypes between healthy human individuals. Each subset's genomic DNA was shared equally among a number of immunoSEQ plates. Clones were read by immunoSEQ multiplex PCR, and TCRdb kept only the in-frame ones, dropping some. The sample shows about 1 million clones, under 80% of them seen only once. The CDR3 contains 17 residues. With V trimmed by 4 bases and J by 7 bases, 11 bases remained unmatched. Looked up from germline, CDR1 is SGHRS and CDR2 is YFSETQ.

This TCR derives from a man younger than 35 in good health. The rearrangement uses TRBV5-1 and TRBJ2-1, with 13 nucleotides matching TRBD2. Sequencing was done on a sample of memory CD4+ T cells sorted from blood. Documented subset: CD45RA-negative fraction. The CDR3 coding sequence is TGCGCCAGCAGCCGAGTCCCGGGACTAGCGGGAAGTAATGAGCAGTTCTTC. Amino acid sequence: CASSRVPGLAGSNEQFF.